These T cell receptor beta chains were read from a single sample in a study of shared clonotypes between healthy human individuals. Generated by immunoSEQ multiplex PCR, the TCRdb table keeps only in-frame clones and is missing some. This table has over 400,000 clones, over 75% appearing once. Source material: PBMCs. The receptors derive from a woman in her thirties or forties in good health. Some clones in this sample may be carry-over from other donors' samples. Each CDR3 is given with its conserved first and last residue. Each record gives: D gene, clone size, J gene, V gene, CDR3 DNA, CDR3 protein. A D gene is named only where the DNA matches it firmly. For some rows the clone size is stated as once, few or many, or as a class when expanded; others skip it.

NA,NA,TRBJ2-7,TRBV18,TGTGCCAGCTCACCGAGATCGACAGTTACCTACGAGCAGTACTTC,CASSPRSTVTYEQYF
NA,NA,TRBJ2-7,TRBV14,TGTGCCAGCAGCCAGGGGGGCGAGCAGTACTTC,CASSQGGEQYF
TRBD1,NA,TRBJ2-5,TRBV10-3,TGTGCCATCAGTGACAGGACAGGCCAAGAGACCCAGTACTTC,CAISDRTGQETQYF
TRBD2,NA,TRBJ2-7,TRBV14,TGTGCCAGCAGCCTCGGGACTAGCGGGGCGTACGAGCAGTACTTC,CASSLGTSGAYEQYF
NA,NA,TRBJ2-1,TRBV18,TGTGCCAGCTCACCGGGACCCCTAGAGGATGAGCAGTTCTTC,CASSPGPLEDEQFF
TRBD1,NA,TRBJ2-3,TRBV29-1,TGCAGCGTTGAAGAGGGGACAGGGACCACAGATACGCAGTATTTT,CSVEEGTGTTDTQYF
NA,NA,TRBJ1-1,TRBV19,TGTGCCAGTAGTATTAGATACAGGGCGAACACTGAAGCTTTCTTT,CASSIRYRANTEAFF
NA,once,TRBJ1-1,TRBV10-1,TGCGCCAGCAGTTCCTTCGGAACTGAAGCTTTCTTT,CASSSFGTEAFF
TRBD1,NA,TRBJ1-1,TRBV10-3,TGTGCCATCAGTGAGATAAAGGGACAGGGGGCGCCGCTTAAAATGAACACTGAAGCTTTCTTT,CAISEIKGQGAPLKMNTEAFF
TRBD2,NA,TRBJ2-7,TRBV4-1,TGCGCCAGCAGCCAGGCGCCACTAGCGGGAGTCTACGAGCAGTACTTC,CASSQAPLAGVYEQYF
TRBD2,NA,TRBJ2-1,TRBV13,TGTGCCAGCACCCCGTGGAAAGGACTAGCCGGCAATGAGCAGTTCTTC,CASTPWKGLAGNEQFF
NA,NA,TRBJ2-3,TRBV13,TGTGCCAGCAGCTACACGACATCTAGCACAGATACGCAGTATTTT,CASSYTTSSTDTQYF
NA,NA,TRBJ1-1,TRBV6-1,TGTGCCAGCAGTGGGTCGCAGGACACTGAAGCTTTCTTT,CASSGSQDTEAFF
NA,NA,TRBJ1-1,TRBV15,TGTGCCACCAGCAGAGATACTGAGGGACGATCGGTTGCTTTCTTT,CATSRDTEGRSVAFF
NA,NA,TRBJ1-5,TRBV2,TGTGCCAGCAGTGTGGCCACCGCCCTCCAGCCCCAGCATTTT,CASSVATALQPQHF
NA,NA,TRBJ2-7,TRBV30,TGTGCCTGGAGTTCACAGGGCTACGAGCAGTACTTC,CAWSSQGYEQYF
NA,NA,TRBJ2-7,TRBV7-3,TGTGCCAGCAGCTTAACAGCTGCCTACGAGCAGTACTTC,CASSLTAAYEQYF
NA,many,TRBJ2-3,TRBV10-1,TGCGCCAGCAGTGAAAACCCAGAAAAAACAGATACGCAGTATTTT,CASSENPEKTDTQYF
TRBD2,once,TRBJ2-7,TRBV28,TGTGCCAGCAGTCCGCCGGGACTATGGGAGCAGTACTTC,CASSPPGLWEQYF
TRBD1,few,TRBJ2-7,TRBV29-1,TGCAGCGTCGCCGGGACAGGGGGCTTGGAGCAGTACTTC,CSVAGTGGLEQYF
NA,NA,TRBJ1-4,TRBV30,TGTGCCTGGTCACAGGGTACTAATGAAAAACTGTTTTTT,CAWSQGTNEKLFF
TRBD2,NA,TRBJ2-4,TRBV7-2,TGTGCCAGCAGCTTAGTTCCCGCTAGCGGGAGCCCCCAAAACATTCAGTACTTC,CASSLVPASGSPQNIQYF